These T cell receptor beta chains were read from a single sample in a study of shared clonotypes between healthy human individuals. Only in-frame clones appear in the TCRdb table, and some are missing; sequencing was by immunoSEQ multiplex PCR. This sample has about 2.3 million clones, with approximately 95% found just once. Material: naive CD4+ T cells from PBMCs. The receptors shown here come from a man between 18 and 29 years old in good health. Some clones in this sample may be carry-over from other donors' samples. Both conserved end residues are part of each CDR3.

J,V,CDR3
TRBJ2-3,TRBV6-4,CASSLTRPDTQYF
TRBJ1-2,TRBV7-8,CASSPDSNYGYTF
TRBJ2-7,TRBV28,CASNRDTPYYEQYF
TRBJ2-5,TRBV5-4,CASSLNRGQETQYF
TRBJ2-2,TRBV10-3,CAISGGRSSGELFF
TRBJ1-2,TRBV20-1,CSAETRVHTF
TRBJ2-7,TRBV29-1,CSAAMGGPYEQYF
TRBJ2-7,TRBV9,CASSVGALIDYEQYF
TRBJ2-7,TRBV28,CASRSPGQGAREQYF
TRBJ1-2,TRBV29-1,CSVEDPLLDRGPGYTF
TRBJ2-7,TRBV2,CASSDPYYEQYF
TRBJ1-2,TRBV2,CASSYQGAPNGYTF
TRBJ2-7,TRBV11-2,CASSGGHDSYEQYF
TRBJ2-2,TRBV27,CASSFLMTGNTGELFF
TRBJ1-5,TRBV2,CATADSSENQPQHF
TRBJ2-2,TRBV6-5,CASKRREEVGELFF
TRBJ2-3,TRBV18,CASSPPGREMWDTQYF
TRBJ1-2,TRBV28,CASTPFLGGPGYTF
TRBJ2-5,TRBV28,CASSLGQAAQETQYF
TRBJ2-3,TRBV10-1,CASSDRAAGTDTQYF
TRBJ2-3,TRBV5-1,CASSLDASGDTQYF
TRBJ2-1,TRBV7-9,CASSHGGELRNEQFF
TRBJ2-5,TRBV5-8,CASSLGARTAPVKTQYF
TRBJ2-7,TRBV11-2,CASSPTGTYEQYF